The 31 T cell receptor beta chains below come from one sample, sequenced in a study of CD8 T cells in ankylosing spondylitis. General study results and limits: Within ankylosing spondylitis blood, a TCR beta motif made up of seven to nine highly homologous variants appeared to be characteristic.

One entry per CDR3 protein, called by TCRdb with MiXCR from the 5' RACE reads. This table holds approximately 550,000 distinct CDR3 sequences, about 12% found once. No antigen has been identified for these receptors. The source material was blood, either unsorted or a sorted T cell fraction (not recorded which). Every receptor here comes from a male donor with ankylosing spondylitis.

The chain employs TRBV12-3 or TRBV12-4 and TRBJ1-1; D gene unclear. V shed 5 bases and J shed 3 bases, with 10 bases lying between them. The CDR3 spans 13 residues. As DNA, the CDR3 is TGTGCCAGCAGTAAAACCTTATACACTGAAGCTTTCTTT. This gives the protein CASSKTLYTEAFF.

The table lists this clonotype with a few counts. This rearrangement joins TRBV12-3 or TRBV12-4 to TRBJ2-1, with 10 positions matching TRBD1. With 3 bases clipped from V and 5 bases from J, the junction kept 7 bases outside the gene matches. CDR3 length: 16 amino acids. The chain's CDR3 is CASSFLPGQGNNEQFF. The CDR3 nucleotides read TGTGCCAGCAGTTTTCTTCCGGGACAGGGGAACAATGAGCAGTTCTTC.

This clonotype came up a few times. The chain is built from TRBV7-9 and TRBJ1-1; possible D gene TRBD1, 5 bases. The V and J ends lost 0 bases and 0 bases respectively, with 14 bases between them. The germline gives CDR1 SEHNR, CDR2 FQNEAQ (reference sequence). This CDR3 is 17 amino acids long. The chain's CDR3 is CASSLARGRAVNTEAFF. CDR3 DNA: TGTGCCAGCAGCTTAGCGCGGGGCAGGGCGGTGAACACTGAAGCTTTCTTT.

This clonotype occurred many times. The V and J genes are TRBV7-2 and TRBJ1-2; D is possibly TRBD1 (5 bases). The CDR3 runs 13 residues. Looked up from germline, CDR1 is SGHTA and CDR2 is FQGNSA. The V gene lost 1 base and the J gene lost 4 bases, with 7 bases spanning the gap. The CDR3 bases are TGTGCCAGCAGCTTAGTTGGGGGCTATGGCTACACCTTC. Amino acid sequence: CASSLVGGYGYTF.

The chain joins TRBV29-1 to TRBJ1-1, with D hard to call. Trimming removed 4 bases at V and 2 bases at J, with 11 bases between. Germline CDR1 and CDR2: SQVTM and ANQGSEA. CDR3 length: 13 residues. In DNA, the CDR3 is TGCAGCGTTGTACGGCAGCAAAACACTGAAGCTTTCTTT. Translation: CSVVRQQNTEAFF.

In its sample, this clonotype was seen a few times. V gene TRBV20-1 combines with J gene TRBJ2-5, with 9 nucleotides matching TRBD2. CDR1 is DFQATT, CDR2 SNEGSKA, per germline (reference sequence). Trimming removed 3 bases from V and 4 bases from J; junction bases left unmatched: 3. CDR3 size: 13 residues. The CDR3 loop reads CSASVLAGETQYF. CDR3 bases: TGCAGTGCTAGTGTACTAGCGGGAGAGACCCAGTACTTC.

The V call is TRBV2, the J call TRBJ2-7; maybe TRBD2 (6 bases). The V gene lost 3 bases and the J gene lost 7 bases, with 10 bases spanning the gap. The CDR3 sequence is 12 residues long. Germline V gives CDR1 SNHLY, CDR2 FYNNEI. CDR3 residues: CASSEEGEEQYF. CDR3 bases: TGTGCCAGCAGTGAGGAGGGTGAGGAGCAGTACTTC. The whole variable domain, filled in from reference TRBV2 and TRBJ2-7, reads EPEVTQTPSHQVTQMGQEVILRCVPISNHLYFYWYRQILGQKVEFLVSFYNNEISEKSEIFDDQFSVERPDGSNFTLKIRSTKLEDSAMYFCASSEEGEEQYFGPGTRLTVT.

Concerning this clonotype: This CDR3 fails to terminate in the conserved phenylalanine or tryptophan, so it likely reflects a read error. The DNA for the CDR3 is TGCGCCAGCAAATTTGAGTCTAGCGGGAGTCGGACCCAGTACCTC. This gives the protein CASKFESSGSRTQYL. This chain connects TRBV5-1 to TRBJ2-5; 10 bases fit TRBD2. Per germline, CDR1 SGHRS and CDR2 YFSETQ. The trim removed 6 bases at V and 7 bases at J, leaving 12 bases unmatched. CDR3 size: 15 residues.

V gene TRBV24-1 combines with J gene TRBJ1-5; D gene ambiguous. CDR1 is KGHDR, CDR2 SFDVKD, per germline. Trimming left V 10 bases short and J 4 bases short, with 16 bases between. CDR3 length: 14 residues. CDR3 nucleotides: TGTGCCACACCCGCTGGACGGGTAAATCAGCCCCAGCATTTT. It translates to CATPAGRVNQPQHF.

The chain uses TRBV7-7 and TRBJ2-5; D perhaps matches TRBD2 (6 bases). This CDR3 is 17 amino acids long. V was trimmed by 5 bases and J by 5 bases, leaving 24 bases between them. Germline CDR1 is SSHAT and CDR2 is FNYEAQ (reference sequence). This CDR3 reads CASSLTRGDFDWETQYF. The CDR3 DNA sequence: TGTGCCAGCAGCCTGACTAGGGGAGATTTCGATTGGGAGACCCAGTACTTC.

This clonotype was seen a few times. The CDR3 bases are TGCAGTGCTAGACCTGACACAGATACGCAGTATTTT. It is translated as CSARPDTDTQYF. The rearrangement links TRBV20-1 to TRBJ2-3; D uncertain. Trimming pared 2 bases from V and 2 bases from J, leaving 5 bases between. CDR3 size: 12 residues. Germline V CDR1 and CDR2: DFQATT, SNEGSKA (reference sequence).

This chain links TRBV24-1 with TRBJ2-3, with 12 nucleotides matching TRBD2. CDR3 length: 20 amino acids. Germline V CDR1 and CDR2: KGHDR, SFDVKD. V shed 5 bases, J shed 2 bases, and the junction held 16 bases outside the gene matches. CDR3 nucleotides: TGTGCCACCAGTGGCCCGACTAGCGGGAGTTCCGACGGTTACACAGATACGCAGTATTTT. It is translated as CATSGPTSGSSDGYTDTQYF.

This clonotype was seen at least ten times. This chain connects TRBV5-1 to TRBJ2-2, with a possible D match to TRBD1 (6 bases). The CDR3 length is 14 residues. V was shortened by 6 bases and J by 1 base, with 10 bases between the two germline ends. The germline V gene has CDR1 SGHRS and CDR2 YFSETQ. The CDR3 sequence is CASTAQGNTGELFF. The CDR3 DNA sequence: TGCGCCAGCACCGCACAGGGGAACACCGGGGAGCTGTTTTTT.

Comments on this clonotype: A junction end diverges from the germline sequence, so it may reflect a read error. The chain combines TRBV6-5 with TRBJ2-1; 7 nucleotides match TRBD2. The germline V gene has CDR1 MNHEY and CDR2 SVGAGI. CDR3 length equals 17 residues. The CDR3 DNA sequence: TGTGCCAGCAGTTACCCGGGGGTTGGCGGGAGAGGAAATGAGCGGTTCTTC. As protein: CASSYPGVGGRGNERFF.

The CDR3 coding sequence is TGTGCCAGCAGCCAAAGAAGAGGGGGGGGCAAGTGGACTGAAGCTTTCTTT. Protein: CASSQRRGGGKWTEAFF. V usage is TRBV3-1 and J usage is TRBJ1-1; the D gene is possibly TRBD1 (6 bases). Germline V gene data show CDR1 as LGHDT and CDR2 as YNNKEL (reference sequence). The V end was cut by 2 bases, the J end by 5 bases, with 21 bases between. This CDR3 comprises 17 residues.

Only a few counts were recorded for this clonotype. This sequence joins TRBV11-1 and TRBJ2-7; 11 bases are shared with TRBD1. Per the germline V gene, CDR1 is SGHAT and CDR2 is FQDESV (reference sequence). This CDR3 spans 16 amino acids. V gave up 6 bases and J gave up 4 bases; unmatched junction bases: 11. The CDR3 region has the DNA TGTGCCAGCAGTTTAACCCGGACAGGGGGCTTTTACGAGCAGTACTTC. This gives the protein CASSLTRTGGFYEQYF.

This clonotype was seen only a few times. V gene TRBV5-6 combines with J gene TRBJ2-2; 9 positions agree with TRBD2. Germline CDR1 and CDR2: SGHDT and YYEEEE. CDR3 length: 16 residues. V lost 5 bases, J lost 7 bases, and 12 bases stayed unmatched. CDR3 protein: CASRSPTSGLGGELFF. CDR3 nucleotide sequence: TGTGCCAGCAGATCCCCGACTAGCGGCCTGGGCGGGGAGCTGTTTTTT.

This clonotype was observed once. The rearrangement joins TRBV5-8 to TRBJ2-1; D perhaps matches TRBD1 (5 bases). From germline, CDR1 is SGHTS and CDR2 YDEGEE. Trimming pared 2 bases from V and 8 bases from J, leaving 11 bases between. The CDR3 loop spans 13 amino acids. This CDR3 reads CASSLGWGDEQFF. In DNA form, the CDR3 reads TGTGCCAGCAGCTTAGGTTGGGGCGATGAGCAGTTCTTC.

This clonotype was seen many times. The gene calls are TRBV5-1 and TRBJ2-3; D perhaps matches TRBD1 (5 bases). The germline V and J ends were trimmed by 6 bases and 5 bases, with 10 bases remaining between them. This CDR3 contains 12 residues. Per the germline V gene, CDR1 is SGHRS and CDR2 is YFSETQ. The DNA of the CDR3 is TGCGCCAGCATGCAGGGTAAAGATACGCAGTATTTT. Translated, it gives CASMQGKDTQYF.

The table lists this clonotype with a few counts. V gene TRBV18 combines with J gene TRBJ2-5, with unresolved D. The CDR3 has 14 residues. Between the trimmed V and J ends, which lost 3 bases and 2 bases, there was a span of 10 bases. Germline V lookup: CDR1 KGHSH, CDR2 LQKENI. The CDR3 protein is CASSPRARQETQYF. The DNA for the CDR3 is TGTGCCAGCTCACCCCGGGCCAGACAAGAGACCCAGTACTTC.

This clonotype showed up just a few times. The CDR3 loop reads CASSLDGGSSDEQFF. The DNA of the CDR3 is TGTGCCAGCAGTTTAGATGGCGGGAGTTCCGATGAGCAGTTCTTC. J is TRBJ2-1 and V is TRBV12-3 or TRBV12-4; TRBD2 matches 7 bases. The CDR3 runs 15 residues. V dropped 1 base and J dropped 8; count of bases not matched to a gene: 8.

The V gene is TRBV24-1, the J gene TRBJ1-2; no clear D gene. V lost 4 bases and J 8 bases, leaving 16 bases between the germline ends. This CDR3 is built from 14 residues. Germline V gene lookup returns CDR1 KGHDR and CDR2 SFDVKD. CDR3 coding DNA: TGTGCCACCAGTGACCGGCAGGCGAGGGAAGGCTACACCTTC. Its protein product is CATSDRQAREGYTF.

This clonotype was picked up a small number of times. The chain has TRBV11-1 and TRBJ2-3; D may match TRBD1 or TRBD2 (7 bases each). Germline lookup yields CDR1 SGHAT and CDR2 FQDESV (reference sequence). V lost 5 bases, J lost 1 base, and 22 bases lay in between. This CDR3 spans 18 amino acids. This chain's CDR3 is CASSPRQGLPPGTDTQYF. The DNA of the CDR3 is TGTGCCAGCAGCCCACGACAGGGACTACCCCCTGGCACAGATACGCAGTATTTT. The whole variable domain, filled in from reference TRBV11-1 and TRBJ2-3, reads EAEVAQSPRYKITEKSQAVAFWCDPISGHATLYWYRQILGQGPELLVQFQDESVVDDSQLPKDRFSAERLKGVDSTLKIQPAELGDSAMYLCASSPRQGLPPGTDTQYFGPGTRLTVL.

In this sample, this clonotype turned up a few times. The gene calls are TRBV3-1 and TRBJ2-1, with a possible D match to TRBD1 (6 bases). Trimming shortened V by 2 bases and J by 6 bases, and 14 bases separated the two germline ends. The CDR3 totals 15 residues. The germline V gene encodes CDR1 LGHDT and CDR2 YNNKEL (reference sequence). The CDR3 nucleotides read TGTGCCAGCAGCCAAATTTCTACAGGGAGCAATGAGCAGTTCTTC. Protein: CASSQISTGSNEQFF.

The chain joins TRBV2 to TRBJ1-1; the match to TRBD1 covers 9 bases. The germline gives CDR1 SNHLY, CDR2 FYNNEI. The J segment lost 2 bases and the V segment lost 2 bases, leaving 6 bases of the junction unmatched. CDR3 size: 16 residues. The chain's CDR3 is CASSETRTGANTEAFF. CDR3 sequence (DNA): TGTGCCAGCAGTGAAACCCGGACAGGGGCTAACACTGAAGCTTTCTTT.

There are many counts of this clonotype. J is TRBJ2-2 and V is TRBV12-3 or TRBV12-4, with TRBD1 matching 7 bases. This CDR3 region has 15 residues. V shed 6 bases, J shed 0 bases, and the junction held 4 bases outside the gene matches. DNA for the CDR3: TGTGCCAGCAGGGTCGGGACAGCGAACACCGGGGAGCTGTTTTTT. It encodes CASRVGTANTGELFF.

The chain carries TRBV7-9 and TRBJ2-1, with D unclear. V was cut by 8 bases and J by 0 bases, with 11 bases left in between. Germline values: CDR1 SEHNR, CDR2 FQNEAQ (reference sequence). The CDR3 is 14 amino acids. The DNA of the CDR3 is TGTGCCAGCGGGCGGAGCAGCTCCTACAATGAGCAGTTCTTC. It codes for CASGRSSSYNEQFF.

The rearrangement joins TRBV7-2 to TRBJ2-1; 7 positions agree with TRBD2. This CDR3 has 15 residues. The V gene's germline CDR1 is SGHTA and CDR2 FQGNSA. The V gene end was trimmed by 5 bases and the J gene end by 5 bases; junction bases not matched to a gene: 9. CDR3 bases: TGTGCCAGCAGCCTGAGGTCGGGAGGACACAATGAGCAGTTCTTC. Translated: CASSLRSGGHNEQFF.

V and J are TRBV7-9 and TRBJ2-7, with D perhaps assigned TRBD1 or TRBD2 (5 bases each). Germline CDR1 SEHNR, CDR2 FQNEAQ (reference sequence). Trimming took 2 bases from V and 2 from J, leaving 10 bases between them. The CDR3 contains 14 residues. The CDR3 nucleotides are TGTGCCAGCAGCTTAAGGGACCATACCTACGAGCAGTACTTC. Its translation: CASSLRDHTYEQYF. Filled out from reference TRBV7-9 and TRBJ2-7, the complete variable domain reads DTGVSQNPRHKITKRGQNVTFRCDPISEHNRLYWYRQTLGQGPEFLTYFQNEAQLEKSRLLSDRFSAERPKGSFSTLEIQRTEQGDSAMYLCASSLRDHTYEQYFGPGTRLTVT.

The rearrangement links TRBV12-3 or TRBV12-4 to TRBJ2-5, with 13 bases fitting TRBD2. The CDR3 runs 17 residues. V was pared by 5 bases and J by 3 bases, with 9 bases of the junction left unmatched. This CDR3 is CASSPGLAGASKETQYF. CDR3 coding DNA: TGTGCCAGCAGTCCAGGACTAGCGGGAGCTTCGAAAGAGACCCAGTACTTC.

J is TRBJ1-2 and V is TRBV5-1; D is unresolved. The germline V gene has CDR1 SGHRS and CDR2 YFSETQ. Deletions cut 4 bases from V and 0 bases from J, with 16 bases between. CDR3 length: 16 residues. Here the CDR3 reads CASSLGWSVPNYGYTF. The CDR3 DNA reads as TGCGCCAGCAGCCTGGGTTGGTCAGTACCTAACTATGGCTACACCTTC.